The rows below give T cell receptor beta chains drawn from one sample of a study of blood T cell repertoires in COVID-19. Data came from immunoSEQ multiplex PCR; TCRdb stores just in-frame clones and leaves some out. This sample has under 70,000 clones, with just over 85% found just once. Sequencing used peripheral blood. These receptor sequences come from a woman aged 60-70 years with COVID-19, enrolled during active disease. Each CDR3 is given with its conserved first and last residue. A D gene is named only where the DNA matches it firmly.

D | J | V | CDR3
TRBD2 | TRBJ2-7 | TRBV28 | CASTFPGLAEQYF
TRBD1 | TRBJ1-3 | TRBV29-1 | CSVDLGQGNTIYF
TRBD2 | TRBJ2-7 | TRBV2 | CASLLLAGVSYEQYF
TRBD2 | TRBJ2-5 | TRBV7-2 | CASRRGLAEGETQYF
- | TRBJ2-2 | TRBV19 | CASSIVNGPTGELFF
- | TRBJ2-5 | TRBV19 | CASSIYGGGEKTQYF
- | TRBJ1-5 | TRBV19 | CASSQGQLNQPQHF
- | TRBJ2-5 | TRBV4-2 | CASSQGRGGQIKETQYF
TRBD2 | TRBJ2-1 | TRBV30 | CAWGSGRRPYNEQFF
- | TRBJ2-7 | TRBV5-5 | CASSFEGDYEQYF
TRBD1 | TRBJ2-1 | TRBV3-1/TRBV3-2 | CASSLYTGQLYNEQFF
- | TRBJ2-3 | TRBV10-1 | CASSDRGADTQYF
- | TRBJ1-2 | TRBV5-8 | CASSTTPGNVNYGYTF
TRBD1 | TRBJ1-2 | TRBV4-2 | CASSQSREQGYYGYTF
- | TRBJ1-5 | TRBV7-8 | CASSLRQANNQPQHF
- | TRBJ1-2 | TRBV15 | CATSRDRGGWYGYTF
- | TRBJ2-5 | TRBV20-1 | CSARTWETQYF
TRBD1 | TRBJ2-7 | TRBV5-4 | CASSRDRGSYEQYF
TRBD1 | TRBJ1-1 | TRBV9 | CASSFDRDGTEAFF
- | TRBJ2-6 | TRBV2 | CASSEMGRGANVLTF
- | TRBJ1-4 | TRBV2 | CASSPDKGGKLFF
- | TRBJ1-5 | TRBV4-1 | CASSQVPGQNQPQHF
TRBD1 | TRBJ2-7 | TRBV6-2/TRBV6-3 | CASSSPNLRTGGYEQYF
- | TRBJ1-1 | TRBV18 | CASSPYTGAGAFF
- | TRBJ1-4 | TRBV28 | CASSLQGIGTNEKLFF
TRBD1 | TRBJ1-2 | TRBV5-6 | CASSSVEGAPPNYGYTF
TRBD2 | TRBJ2-1 | TRBV4-3 | CASSQDPPSGGYNEQFF
- | TRBJ1-5 | TRBV7-9 | CASSTEDSRYAGNQPQHF